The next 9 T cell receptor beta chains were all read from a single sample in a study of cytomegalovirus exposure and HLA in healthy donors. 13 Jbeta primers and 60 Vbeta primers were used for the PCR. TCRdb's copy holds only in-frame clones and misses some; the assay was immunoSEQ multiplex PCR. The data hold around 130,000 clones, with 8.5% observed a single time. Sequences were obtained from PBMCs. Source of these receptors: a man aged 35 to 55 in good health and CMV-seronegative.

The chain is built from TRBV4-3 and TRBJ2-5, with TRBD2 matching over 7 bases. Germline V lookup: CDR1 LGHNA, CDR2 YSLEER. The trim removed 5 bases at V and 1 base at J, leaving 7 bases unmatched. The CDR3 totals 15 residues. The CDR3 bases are TGCGCCAGCAGCTCTCAAGCGGGGCCCCAAGAGACCCAGTACTTC. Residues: CASSSQAGPQETQYF.

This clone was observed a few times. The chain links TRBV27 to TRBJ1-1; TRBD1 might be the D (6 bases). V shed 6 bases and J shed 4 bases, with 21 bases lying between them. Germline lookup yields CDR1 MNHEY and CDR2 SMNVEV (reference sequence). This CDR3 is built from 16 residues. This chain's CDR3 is CASSPPIGSRGTEAFF. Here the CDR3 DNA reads TGTGCCAGCAGCCCCCCGATCGGTAGCAGGGGCACTGAAGCTTTCTTT.

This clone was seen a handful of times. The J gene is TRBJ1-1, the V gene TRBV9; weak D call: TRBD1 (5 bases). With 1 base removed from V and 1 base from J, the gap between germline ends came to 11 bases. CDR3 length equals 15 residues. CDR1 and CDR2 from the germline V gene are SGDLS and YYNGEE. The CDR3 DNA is TGTGCCAGCAGCGTAAGACAGCCTTCGAACACTGAAGCTTTCTTT. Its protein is CASSVRQPSNTEAFF. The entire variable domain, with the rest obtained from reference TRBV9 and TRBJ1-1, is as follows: DSGVTQTPKHLITATGQRVTLRCSPRSGDLSVYWYQQSLDQGLQFLIQYYNGEERAKGNILERFSAQQFPDLHSELNLSSLELGDSALYFCASSVRQPSNTEAFFGQGTRLTVV.

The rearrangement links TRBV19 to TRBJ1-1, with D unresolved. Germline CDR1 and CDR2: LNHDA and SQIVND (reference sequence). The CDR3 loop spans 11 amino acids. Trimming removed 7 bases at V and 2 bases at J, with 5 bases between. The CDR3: CASILNTEAFF. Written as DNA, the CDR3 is TGTGCCAGTATTCTTAACACTGAAGCTTTCTTT.

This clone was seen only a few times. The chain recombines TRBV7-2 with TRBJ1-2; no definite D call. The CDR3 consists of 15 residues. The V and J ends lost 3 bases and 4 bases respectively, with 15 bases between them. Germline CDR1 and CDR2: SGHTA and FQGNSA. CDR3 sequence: CASSLETGKTYGYTF. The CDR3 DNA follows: TGTGCCAGCAGCTTGGAAACCGGGAAGACCTATGGCTACACCTTC. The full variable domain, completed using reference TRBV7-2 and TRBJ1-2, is GAGVSQSPSNKVTEKGKDVELRCDPISGHTALYWYRQSLGQGLEFLIYFQGNSAPDKSGLPSDRFSAERTGGSVSTLTIQRTQQEDSAVYLCASSLETGKTYGYTFGSGTRLTVV.

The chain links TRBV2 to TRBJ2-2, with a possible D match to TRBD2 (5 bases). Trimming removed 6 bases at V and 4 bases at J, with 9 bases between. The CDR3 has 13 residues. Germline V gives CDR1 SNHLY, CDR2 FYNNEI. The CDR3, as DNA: TGTGCCAGCAGGGGAGACTCCACCGGGGAGCTGTTTTTT. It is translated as CASRGDSTGELFF.

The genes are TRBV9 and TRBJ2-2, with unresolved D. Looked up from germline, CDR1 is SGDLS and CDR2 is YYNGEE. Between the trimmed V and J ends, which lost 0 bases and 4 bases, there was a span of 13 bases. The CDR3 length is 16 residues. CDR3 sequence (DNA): TGTGCCAGCAGCGTAGGCCAAACTACGATCACCGGGGAGCTGTTTTTT. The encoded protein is CASSVGQTTITGELFF.

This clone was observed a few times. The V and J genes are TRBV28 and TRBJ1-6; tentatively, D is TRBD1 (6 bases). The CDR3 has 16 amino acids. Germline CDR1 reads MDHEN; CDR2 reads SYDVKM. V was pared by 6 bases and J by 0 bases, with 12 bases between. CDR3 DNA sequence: TGTGCCAGCAGAGGGGGTTCAAGCTCCTATAATTCACCCCTCCACTTT. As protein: CASRGGSSSYNSPLHF.

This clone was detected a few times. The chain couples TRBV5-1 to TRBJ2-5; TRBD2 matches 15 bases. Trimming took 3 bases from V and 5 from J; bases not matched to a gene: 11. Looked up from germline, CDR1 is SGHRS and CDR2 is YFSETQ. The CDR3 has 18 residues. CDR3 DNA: TGCGCCAGCAGCTGGACTAGCGGGGGGGCCAATCTCCGGGAGACCCAGTACTTC. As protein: CASSWTSGGANLRETQYF.